This T cell receptor (beta chain) was obtained from a study of T cell changes during pregnancy in multiple sclerosis. TCRdb keeps only in-frame clones here, not all; method: immunoSEQ multiplex PCR. This sample yields about 40,000 clones, of which roughly 90% are seen a single time; about 4% belongs to the top ten. V lost 0 bases and J 3 bases, leaving 10 bases between the germline ends. CDR1 SGDLS and CDR2 YYNGEE come from the germline V gene. The CDR3 extends over 14 amino acids. J is TRBJ2-7 and V is TRBV9, with D perhaps TRBD1 (6 bases). The specimen comprised CD8+ T cells from peripheral blood mononuclear cells, sampled in the first trimester of pregnancy. This TCR was recovered from a female donor with multiple sclerosis, enrolled in a pregnancy study. The CDR3 sequence is CASSVGQGYYEQYF. CDR3 bases: TGTGCCAGCAGCGTAGGGCAGGGGTACTACGAGCAGTACTTC.